Following are 20 T cell receptor beta chains from one sample sequenced in a study of OX40 agonist ivuxolimab in advanced cancers. Some clones are missing from TCRdb's copy, which holds only in-frame ones; the method was immunoSEQ multiplex PCR. Of tens of thousands of clones listed, around four fifths are singletons. The sample in question was CD4+ or CD8+ T cells sorted from blood, obtained in a trial of the OX40 agonist ivuxolimab. Receptors were obtained from an adult with an advanced solid tumor such as melanoma, head and neck, liver or kidney cancer.

The V and J genes are TRBV19 and TRBJ2-7, with 8 bases identical to TRBD1. V was pared by 3 bases and J by 2 bases, with 6 bases of the junction left unmatched. Germline values: CDR1 LNHDA, CDR2 SQIVND (reference sequence). The CDR3 length is 15 residues. The chain's CDR3 is CASSIGDRPPYEQYF. CDR3 sequence (DNA): TGTGCCAGTAGTATTGGGGACAGGCCTCCCTACGAGCAGTACTTC. The variable domain in full, with the rest retrieved from reference TRBV19 and TRBJ2-7, is DGGITQSPKYLFRKEGQNVTLSCEQNLNHDAMYWYRQDPGQGLRLIYYSQIVNDFQKGDIAEGYSVSREKKESFPLTVTSAQKNPTAFYLCASSIGDRPPYEQYFGPGTRLTVT.

This clone was seen a single time. The chain recombines TRBV7-9 with TRBJ1-2; tentative D call: TRBD1 (6 bases). There are 16 residues in the CDR3. The germline V gene has CDR1 SEHNR and CDR2 FQNEAQ (reference sequence). V was shortened by 5 bases and J by 5 bases, with 21 bases between the two germline ends. CDR3 bases: TGTGCCAGCAGCCTCTCCGTTGGGGGGGGCCCTTATGGCTACACCTTC. This sequence encodes CASSLSVGGGPYGYTF.

The genes are TRBV7-8 and TRBJ2-5, with 10 bases identical to TRBD2. V dropped 1 base and J dropped 8; count of bases not matched to a gene: 13. CDR1 and CDR2 (germline): SGHVS, FQNEAQ. The CDR3 is 17 amino acids. CDR3 nucleotides: TGTGCCAGCAGCTTAGGTCTAGCGGGGGACTCAGGGTATACCCAGTACTTC. Its protein product is CASSLGLAGDSGYTQYF.

This clone was recorded many times. The chain has TRBV7-9 and TRBJ2-3; possible D gene TRBD1, 5 bases. Germline CDR1 and CDR2: SEHNR and FQNEAQ (reference sequence). V dropped 1 base and J dropped 5 bases, with 25 bases sitting between them. The CDR3 consists of 19 residues. The CDR3 spells CASSLGSVGADRTGDTQYF. The CDR3 DNA reads as TGTGCCAGCAGCTTAGGGTCGGTAGGGGCCGATCGAACCGGAGATACGCAGTATTTT.

The rearrangement uses TRBV6-4 and TRBJ2-1; 12 bases line up with TRBD2. The V segment lost 0 bases and the J segment 7 bases; nucleotides outside the gene matches: 4. Germline V lookup: CDR1 MRHNA, CDR2 SNTAGT. The CDR3 loop spans 16 amino acids. CDR3 nucleotides: TGTGCCAGCAGTGACTCGGTTCTAGCGGGGGGGAATGAGCAGTTCTTC. It encodes CASSDSVLAGGNEQFF.

V and J are TRBV9 and TRBJ2-7; D gene ambiguous. The V end lost 4 bases, the J end lost 4 bases, and 15 bases lay between the germline ends. Germline CDR1 reads SGDLS; CDR2 reads YYNGEE. The CDR3 is 14 residues long. The CDR3 DNA is TGTGCCAGCAGCCCGGAGACTTACGATTACGAGCAGTACTTC. Protein sequence: CASSPETYDYEQYF.

The V gene is TRBV6-1, the J gene TRBJ2-5; D gene uncertain. Germline values: CDR1 MNHNS, CDR2 SASEGT. CDR3 length: 15 residues. The V end lost 6 bases, the J end lost 4 bases, and 18 bases lay between the germline ends. The DNA of the CDR3 is TGTGCCAGCAGGCCGGGTCTACTGAGCCGAGAGACCCAGTACTTC. Amino acid sequence: CASRPGLLSRETQYF.

V and J are TRBV13 and TRBJ1-2; 9 bases map to TRBD1. Unmatched junction bases numbered 5, after V lost 1 base and J lost 5 bases. There are 15 residues in the CDR3. Germline assignment: CDR1 PRHDT and CDR2 FYEKMQ (reference sequence). This chain's CDR3 is CASSLVGQGFYGYTF. The CDR3 coding sequence is TGTGCCAGCAGCTTAGTGGGACAGGGATTTTATGGCTACACCTTC.

The chain has TRBV27 and TRBJ2-7; D is unresolved. V shed 3 bases and J shed 7 bases, with 10 bases lying between them. Germline V lookup: CDR1 MNHEY, CDR2 SMNVEV (reference sequence). CDR3 length: 12 residues. In nucleotides, the CDR3 is TGTGCCAGCAGTTTGCGGCCTGGGGAGCAGTACTTC. Translation gives CASSLRPGEQYF.

The rearrangement links TRBV11-1 to TRBJ2-1; D is unresolved. CDR1 SGHAT and CDR2 FQDESV come from the germline V gene (reference sequence). The CDR3 loop spans 13 amino acids. The ends were cut back, 0 bases at V and 6 bases at J, with 6 bases in the middle. The CDR3, as DNA: TGTGCCAGCAGCTTAGCGATCACCAATGAGCAGTTCTTC. It encodes CASSLAITNEQFF.

This rearrangement joins TRBV5-1 to TRBJ2-7; 10 bases line up with TRBD1. This CDR3 is 14 amino acids long. CDR1 and CDR2 from the germline V gene are SGHRS and YFSETQ. Trimming removed 4 bases from V and 3 bases from J; junction bases left unmatched: 4. DNA of the CDR3: TGCGCCAGCAGCGGGACAGGGGTGGGCTACGAGCAGTACTTC. Its protein product is CASSGTGVGYEQYF.

This chain joins TRBV5-4 and TRBJ2-5; D unclear. The germline V and J ends were trimmed by 0 bases and 4 bases, with 10 bases remaining between them. CDR3 length: 14 amino acids. Germline-derived CDR1 and CDR2 are SGHNT and YYREEE (reference sequence). CDR3 in amino acids: CASSLGLNPETQYF. The CDR3 DNA is TGTGCCAGCAGCTTGGGCCTTAACCCAGAGACCCAGTACTTC.

The chain combines TRBV7-6 with TRBJ1-1; D remains unclear. The CDR3 sequence is 15 residues long. Germline V gene lookup returns CDR1 SGHVS and CDR2 FNYEAQ. The V and J ends lost 1 base and 0 bases respectively, with 9 bases between them. This CDR3 is CASSLEGLMNTEAFF. The DNA of the CDR3 is TGTGCCAGCAGCTTAGAAGGGCTTATGAACACTGAAGCTTTCTTT.

The chain is built from TRBV18 and TRBJ1-2; possible D gene TRBD1, 6 bases. Per germline, CDR1 KGHSH and CDR2 LQKENI. The CDR3 covers 14 residues. Deletions cut 3 bases from V and 6 bases from J, with 14 bases between. The CDR3 sequence: CASSPGHLDHGYTF. In nucleotides, the CDR3 is TGTGCCAGCTCACCGGGACATCTGGATCATGGCTACACCTTC.

This clone was seen a single time. This rearrangement joins TRBV7-6 to TRBJ1-5; D is undetermined. This CDR3 is 14 amino acids long. Germline V CDR1 and CDR2: SGHVS, FNYEAQ. With 2 bases removed from V and 1 base from J, the gap between germline ends came to 6 bases. In DNA form, the CDR3 reads TGTGCCAGCAGCTTACTAGGGAGCAATCAGCCCCAGCATTTT. It specifies CASSLLGSNQPQHF.

This sequence joins TRBV28 and TRBJ2-7; a weak D match, TRBD1 (5 bases). The germline V gene encodes CDR1 MDHEN and CDR2 SYDVKM. The CDR3 runs to 12 residues. V lost 5 bases and J 4 bases, leaving 9 bases between the germline ends. CDR3 loop: CASSLRGYEQYF. DNA for the CDR3: TGTGCCAGCAGTCTAAGGGGATACGAGCAGTACTTC.

The V and J genes are TRBV29-1 and TRBJ2-5, with a possible D match to TRBD2 (5 bases). The germline gives CDR1 SQVTM, CDR2 ANQGSEA. This CDR3 has 15 amino acids. Trimming cost V 1 base and J 1 base, with 13 bases left between them. The CDR3: CSVEGKRIIQETQYF. CDR3 in DNA: TGCAGCGTTGAAGGCAAGCGGATAATCCAAGAGACCCAGTACTTC.

The J gene is TRBJ2-7, the V gene TRBV29-1; 7 bases align to TRBD1. The CDR3 consists of 13 residues. V lost 3 bases to trimming and J lost 1 base; unmatched junction nucleotides: 3. CDR1 SQVTM and CDR2 ANQGSEA come from the germline V gene. The CDR3 DNA is TGCAGCGTTGAGGGGGACAGATCCTACGAGCAGTACTTC. It is translated as CSVEGDRSYEQYF.

J is TRBJ2-2 and V is TRBV10-3; no reliable D call. This CDR3 region has 14 residues. CDR1 is ENHRY and CDR2 is SYGVKD in the germline V gene. Trimming removed 6 bases from V and 0 bases from J, with 8 bases in between. CDR3 DNA: TGTGCCATCAGACCCGACACGAACACCGGGGAGCTGTTTTTT. Its protein product is CAIRPDTNTGELFF.

This clone rates as medium-sized. The gene calls are TRBV7-9 and TRBJ2-5; D is perhaps TRBD2 (5 bases). The CDR3 length is 15 residues. V was shortened by 1 base and J by 7 bases, with 16 bases between the two germline ends. Germline V gene lookup returns CDR1 SEHNR and CDR2 FQNEAQ (reference sequence). CDR3 nucleotide sequence: TGTGCCAGCAGCTTAGAAACGGGGATTTGGGTGACCCAGTACTTC. Residues: CASSLETGIWVTQYF.